This TCR beta chain was retrieved from a study of blood T cell repertoires in COVID-19. Study processing details: Reference gene primers were amplified, and this amplification served to estimate nucleated cell counts. Clones were sequenced by immunoSEQ multiplex PCR, and TCRdb holds only the in-frame ones, with some missing. V and J calls and clone size come straight from that table; D and trimming were deduced from the DNA. Here the sample spans fewer than 300,000 clones, approximately 90% being singletons. Sequenced material: peripheral blood. The clonotype comes from a man in his sixties who had recovered from COVID-19.

The CDR3 nucleotides are TGTGCCAGCAGCTTAGGCAGTAACCACCAAGAGACCCAGTACTTC. It is translated as CASSLGSNHQETQYF. The chain has TRBV13 and TRBJ2-5; D remains ambiguous. Trimming shortened V by 0 bases and J by 0 bases, and 8 bases separated the two germline ends. This CDR3 contains 15 residues. CDR1 and CDR2 from the germline V gene are PRHDT and FYEKMQ (reference sequence).